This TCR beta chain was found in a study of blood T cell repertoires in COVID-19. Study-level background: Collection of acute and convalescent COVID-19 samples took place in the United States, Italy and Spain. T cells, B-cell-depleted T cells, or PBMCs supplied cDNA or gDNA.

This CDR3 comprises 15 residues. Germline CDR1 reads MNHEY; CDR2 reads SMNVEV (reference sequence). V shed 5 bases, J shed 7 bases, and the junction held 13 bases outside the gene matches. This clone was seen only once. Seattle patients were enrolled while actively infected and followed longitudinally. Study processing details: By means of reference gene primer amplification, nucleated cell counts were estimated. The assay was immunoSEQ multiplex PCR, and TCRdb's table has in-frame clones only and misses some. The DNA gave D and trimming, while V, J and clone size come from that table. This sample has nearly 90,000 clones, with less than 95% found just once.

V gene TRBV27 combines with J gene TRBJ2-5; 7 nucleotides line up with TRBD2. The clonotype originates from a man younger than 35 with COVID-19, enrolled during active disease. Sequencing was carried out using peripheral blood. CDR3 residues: CASSPSSGARGTQYF. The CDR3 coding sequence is TGTGCCAGCAGTCCCTCTAGCGGAGCCCGAGGGACCCAGTACTTC.